The entry below describes one T cell receptor beta chain. Its target is not known. The protocol was immunoSEQ multiplex PCR, while the TCRdb copy is restricted to in-frame clones and leaves out a portion. The table has about 120,000 clones, 85% to 95% seen once; the top ten hold around 5%. The sample originates from a study of T cell responses to AZD1222 COVID-19 vaccine. General study points: The donor cohort was predominantly white British with a female majority, and clonal diversity may have been underestimated. Nearly half of spike-specific TCRs reportedly target unmutated variant regions.

The CDR3 totals 12 residues. V was cut by 1 base and J by 6 bases, with 5 bases left in between. The sequence derives from an adult who received the AZD1222 COVID-19 vaccine. The rearrangement links TRBV12-3 or TRBV12-4 to TRBJ2-3; D not resolved. Specimen: peripheral blood, collected 28 days after the second AZD1222 dose. Here the CDR3 reads CASSLVADTQYF. The CDR3 DNA is TGTGCCAGCAGTTTAGTGGCGGATACGCAGTATTTT.